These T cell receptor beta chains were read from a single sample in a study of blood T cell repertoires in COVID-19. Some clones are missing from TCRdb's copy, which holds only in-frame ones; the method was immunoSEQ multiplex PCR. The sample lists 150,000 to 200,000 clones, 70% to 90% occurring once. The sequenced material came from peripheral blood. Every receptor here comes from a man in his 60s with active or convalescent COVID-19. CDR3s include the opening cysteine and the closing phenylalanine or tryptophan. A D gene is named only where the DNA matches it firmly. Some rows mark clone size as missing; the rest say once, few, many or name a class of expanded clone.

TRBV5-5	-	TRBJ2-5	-	CASSQGQPGEETQYF	TGTGCCAGCAGCCAGGGACAGCCGGGGGAAGAGACCCAGTACTTC
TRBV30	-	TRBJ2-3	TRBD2	CALRTSGGTDTQYF	TGTGCCTTAAGGACTAGCGGGGGCACAGATACGCAGTATTTT
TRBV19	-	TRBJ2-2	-	CASTRRPGELFF	TGTGCCAGTACTAGACGTCCCGGGGAGCTGTTTTTT
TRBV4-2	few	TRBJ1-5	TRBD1	CASSPGTEGNQPQHF	TGTGCCAGCAGCCCTGGGACAGAAGGCAATCAGCCCCAGCATTTT
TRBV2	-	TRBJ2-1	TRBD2	CASIREGFSIDEQFF	TGTGCCAGCATCAGGGAGGGGTTTTCAATAGATGAGCAGTTCTTC
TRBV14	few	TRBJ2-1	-	CASSYSTIPYNEQFF	TGTGCCAGCAGCTACTCGACTATCCCATACAATGAGCAGTTCTTC
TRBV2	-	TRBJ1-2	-	CASSEAPTGPQYGYTF	TGTGCCAGCAGTGAAGCCCCAACGGGTCCCCAATATGGCTACACCTTC
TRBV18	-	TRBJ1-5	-	CASSPTTDQPQHF	TGTGCCAGCTCCCCTACCACTGATCAGCCCCAGCATTTT
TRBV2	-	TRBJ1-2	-	CASSEIQAGYGYTF	TGTGCCAGCAGTGAAATCCAGGCTGGCTATGGCTACACCTTC
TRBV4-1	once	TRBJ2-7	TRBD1	CASSQAWDRWSYEQYF	TGCGCCAGCAGCCAAGCCTGGGACAGGTGGTCCTACGAGCAGTACTTC
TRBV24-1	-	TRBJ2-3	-	CATSDGGGGTDTQYF	TGTGCCACCAGTGATGGAGGGGGGGGCACAGATACGCAGTATTTT
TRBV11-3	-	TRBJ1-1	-	CASSLGAENTEAFF	TGTGCCAGCAGCCTAGGGGCAGAGAACACTGAAGCTTTCTTT
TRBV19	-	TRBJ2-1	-	CASKDPGNPWAYNEQFF	TGTGCCAGTAAAGACCCGGGGAACCCTTGGGCCTACAATGAGCAGTTCTTC
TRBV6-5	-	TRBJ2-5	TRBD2	CASSSGLGETQYF	TGTGCCAGCAGTTCGGGACTAGGGGAGACCCAGTACTTC
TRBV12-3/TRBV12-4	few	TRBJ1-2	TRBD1	CASRSTGSYGYTF	TGTGCCAGCAGATCGACAGGGAGCTATGGCTACACCTTC
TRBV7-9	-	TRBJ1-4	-	CASSLGGEKLFF	TGTGCCAGCAGCTTAGGAGGGGAAAAACTGTTTTTT
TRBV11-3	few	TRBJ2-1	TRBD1	CASSAPGQGVNEQFF	TGTGCCAGCAGCGCGCCGGGACAGGGGGTCAATGAGCAGTTCTTC
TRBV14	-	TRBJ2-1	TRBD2	CASSQGLAGHYNEQFF	TGTGCCAGCAGCCAAGGACTAGCGGGGCACTACAATGAGCAGTTCTTC
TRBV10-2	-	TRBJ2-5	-	CASSDPAGSQETQYF	TGCGCCAGCAGTGATCCCGCGGGCAGCCAAGAGACCCAGTACTTC
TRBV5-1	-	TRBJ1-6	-	CASSLDIGQNSPLHF	TGCGCCAGCAGCTTGGATATAGGACAGAATTCACCCCTCCACTTT
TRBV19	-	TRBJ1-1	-	CASSRMPGDTEAFF	TGTGCCAGTAGTAGAATGCCGGGGGACACTGAAGCTTTCTTT
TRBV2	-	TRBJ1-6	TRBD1	CASRGPGVNSPLHF	TGTGCCAGTAGGGGGCCAGGGGTTAATTCACCCCTCCACTTT
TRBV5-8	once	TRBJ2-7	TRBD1	CARGQGSYEQYF	TGTGCCAGGGGACAGGGCTCCTACGAGCAGTACTTC
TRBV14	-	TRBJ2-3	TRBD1	CASSQLTGRIDTQYF	TGTGCCAGCAGCCAATTGACAGGGAGAATAGATACGCAGTATTTT
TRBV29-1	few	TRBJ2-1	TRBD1	CSVIGTGDRNEQFF	TGCAGCGTTATTGGGACAGGGGATCGCAATGAGCAGTTCTTC
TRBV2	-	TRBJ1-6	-	CASNGAGAYNSPLHF	TGTGCCAGCAATGGGGCAGGGGCGTATAATTCACCCCTCCACTTT
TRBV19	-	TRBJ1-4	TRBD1	CASSLDRGGSEKLFF	TGTGCCAGTAGTCTTGACAGGGGCGGGAGCGAAAAACTGTTTTTT
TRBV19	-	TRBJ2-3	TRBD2	CASSGAGSGGTTQYF	TGTGCCAGTAGTGGGGCAGGTAGCGGGGGCACGACGCAGTATTTT
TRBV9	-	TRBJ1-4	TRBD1	CASSFGTDEKLFF	TGTGCCAGCAGCTTCGGGACAGATGAAAAACTGTTTTTT
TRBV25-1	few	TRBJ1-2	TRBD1	CASSGTDRDIGGYTF	TGTGCCAGCAGTGGGACTGACAGGGACATAGGGGGCTACACCTTC
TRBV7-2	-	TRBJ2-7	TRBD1	CASRGDRASPYEQYF	TGTGCCAGCAGAGGGGACAGGGCCTCCCCATACGAGCAGTACTTC
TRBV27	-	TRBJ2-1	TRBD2	CASSQTGTSNEQFF	TGTGCCAGCAGTCAAACCGGGACTAGCAATGAGCAGTTCTTC
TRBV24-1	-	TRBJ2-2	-	CATSDFRGTGELFF	TGTGCCACCAGTGATTTTAGGGGTACCGGGGAGCTGTTTTTT
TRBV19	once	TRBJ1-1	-	CASKVGLRDTEAFF	TGTGCCAGTAAGGTGGGGCTTAGGGACACTGAAGCTTTCTTT
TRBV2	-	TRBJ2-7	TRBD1	CASRTGTGGQQYF	TGTGCCAGCCGGACGGGGACAGGGGGCCAGCAGTACTTC
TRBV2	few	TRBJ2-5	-	CASSDLDGKETQYF	TGTGCCAGCAGTGACCTGGACGGGAAAGAGACCCAGTACTTC
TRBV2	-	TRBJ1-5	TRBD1	CASSLGQDQPQHF	TGTGCCAGCAGTCTCGGACAGGATCAGCCCCAGCATTTT
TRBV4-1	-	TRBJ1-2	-	CASSQATGFIYGYTF	TGCGCCAGCAGCCAAGCCACGGGGTTTATCTATGGCTACACCTTC
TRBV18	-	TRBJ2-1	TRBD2	CASSPSTSGESYNEQFF	TGTGCCAGCTCACCCTCGACTAGCGGGGAGTCCTACAATGAGCAGTTCTTC
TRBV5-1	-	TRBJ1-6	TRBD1	CASSFGTGGSSPLHF	TGCGCCAGCAGCTTCGGGACAGGGGGAAGCTCACCCCTCCACTTT
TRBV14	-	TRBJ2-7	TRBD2	CASSQDWAGGPPYEQYF	TGTGCCAGCAGCCAAGATTGGGCGGGGGGCCCCCCCTACGAGCAGTACTTC
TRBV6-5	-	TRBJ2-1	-	CASSLYNEQFF	TGTGCCAGCAGCCTTTACAATGAGCAGTTCTTC
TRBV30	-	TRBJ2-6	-	CAWSVGAGGANVLTF	TGTGCCTGGAGTGTGGGGGCAGGTGGGGCCAACGTCCTGACTTTC
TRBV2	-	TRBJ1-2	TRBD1	CASSEMDREGYGYTF	TGTGCCAGCAGTGAGATGGACAGGGAGGGCTATGGCTACACCTTC
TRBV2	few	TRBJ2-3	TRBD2	CASSGLAGVGGDTQYF	TGTGCCAGCAGTGGACTAGCGGGGGTCGGGGGAGATACGCAGTATTTT
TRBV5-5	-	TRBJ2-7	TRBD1	CASSLGGQGAEEQYF	TGTGCCAGCAGCTTAGGGGGACAGGGGGCCGAAGAGCAGTACTTC
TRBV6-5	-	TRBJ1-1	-	CASSLSAGNTEAFF	TGTGCCAGCAGTCTATCAGCGGGGAACACTGAAGCTTTCTTT
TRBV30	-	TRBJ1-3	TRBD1	CAWSGHPGQGGNTIYF	TGTGCCTGGAGCGGACATCCAGGACAGGGAGGAAACACCATATATTTT
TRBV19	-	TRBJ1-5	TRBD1	CASHGQDYQPQHF	TGTGCCAGCCACGGACAGGACTATCAGCCCCAGCATTTT
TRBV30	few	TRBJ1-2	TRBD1	CAWTTGGAGGYTF	TGTGCCTGGACTACAGGGGGCGCGGGTGGCTACACCTTC
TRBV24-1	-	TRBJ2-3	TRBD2	CATSGKTSGGPYRTDTQYF	TGTGCCACCAGTGGCAAAACTAGCGGGGGGCCCTATCGCACAGATACGCAGTATTTT
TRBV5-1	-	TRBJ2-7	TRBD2	CASSSGTSGGVSYEQYF	TGCGCCAGCAGCAGCGGGACTAGCGGGGGGGTCTCCTACGAGCAGTACTTC
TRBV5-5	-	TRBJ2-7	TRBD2	CASSLRLAGGWYEQYF	TGTGCCAGCAGCTTGAGGCTAGCGGGGGGATGGTACGAGCAGTACTTC
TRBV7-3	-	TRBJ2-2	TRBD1	CASSLTGTVYTGELFF	TGTGCCAGCAGCCTGACCGGGACAGTGTACACCGGGGAGCTGTTTTTT